The TCR beta chain described here comes from a study of CD8+CD57+ T cells in acquired aplastic anemia. Both TCR beta VDJ combination and CDR3 sequence profiling were carried out. Genomic DNA was the template for this profiling. TCRdb reprocessed the reads via MiXCR and lists one record per CDR3 protein. The table lists under 350,000 distinct CDR3 sequences, under 65% of them singletons, with around 1.3% in the top ten. In patients chosen for sequencing, flow cytometry had shown CD8+CD57+ cell expansion. Trimming took 5 bases from V and 8 from J, leaving 13 bases between them. The CDR3 sequence is 14 residues long. Per germline, CDR1 SGHAT and CDR2 FQNNGV.

V is TRBV11-2 and J is TRBJ1-6; D possibly corresponds to TRBD1 (5 bases). This TCR came from a human donor with aplastic anemia. The sequenced sample was sorted CD4+, CD8+, or CD8+CD57+ T cells (not recorded which) from PBMCs. The chain's CDR3 is CASSLGAAHSPLHF. The DNA of the CDR3 is TGTGCCAGCAGCCTCGGGGCTGCCCATTCACCCCTCCACTTT.